The clone carrying this T cell receptor beta chain has a handful of counts. The sample is drawn from a study of blood T cell repertoires in COVID-19. About the study: The United States, Italy and Spain supplied acute and convalescent COVID-19 samples. T cells, B-cell-depleted T cells, or PBMCs provided the cDNA or gDNA that served as material.

After removal of 7 bases from V and 3 bases from J, the junction contained 6 bases not matched to a gene. The CDR3 contains 14 residues. The germline V gene has CDR1 MNHEY and CDR2 SVGAGI. In the study's own analysis: It was from reference gene primer amplification that nucleated cell counts were estimated. Clones were read by immunoSEQ multiplex PCR, and TCRdb kept only the in-frame ones, dropping some. V and J calls and clone size are those listed in that table; D and trimming were worked out from the DNA. The sample comprises around 72,000 clones, about 82% of which are singletons, and 1.8% rests with the top ten.

The chain joins TRBV6-5 to TRBJ2-7, with 10 bases that match TRBD1. This receptor was taken from a woman aged 60-70 years with acute or convalescent COVID-19. The sequencing sample was made of peripheral blood. The CDR3 coding sequence is TGTGCCAGCAAGGGGGACAGGGGTTTCTACGAGCAGTACTTC. Residues: CASKGDRGFYEQYF.